The entry below describes one T cell receptor beta chain. What it binds is unknown. The sample is drawn from a study of a mutant IDH1 vaccine in newly diagnosed glioma. Study at large: Patients under treatment included approximately 62% males and about 40% females and had a mean age of approximately 44 years. Receipt of radiotherapy, temozolomide, or both preceded the study, and most received both.

Regarding the study as a whole: Pseudoprogression apparently lacked any relation to changes in top peripheral T cell clonotypes. Of all patients, 93.3% showed vaccine-induced immune responses.

As for time point: baseline, week 1 (first vaccination visit). This sample's treatment: pre-vaccination baseline after standard-of-care therapy. Sequenced by immunoSEQ multiplex PCR; TCRdb stores in-frame clones only, minus some. The sample lists 20,000 to 25,000 clones; 93% were seen once. The CDR3 spans 16 residues. V was pared by 1 base and J by 6 bases, with 5 bases of the junction left unmatched. Germline V gives CDR1 SGHNT, CDR2 YYREEE (reference sequence). The V gene is TRBV5-4, the J gene TRBJ2-1; TRBD2 aligns across 12 bases. The sequence was obtained from a man aged 35-49 years with glioma. Sequences were derived from PBMCs, sampled from a glioma patient treated with radiotherapy, temozolomide or both. The CDR3 DNA reads as TGTGCCAGCAGCTTGCTAGCGGGAGGGCCACCCAATGAGCAGTTCTTC. Its protein is CASSLLAGGPPNEQFF.